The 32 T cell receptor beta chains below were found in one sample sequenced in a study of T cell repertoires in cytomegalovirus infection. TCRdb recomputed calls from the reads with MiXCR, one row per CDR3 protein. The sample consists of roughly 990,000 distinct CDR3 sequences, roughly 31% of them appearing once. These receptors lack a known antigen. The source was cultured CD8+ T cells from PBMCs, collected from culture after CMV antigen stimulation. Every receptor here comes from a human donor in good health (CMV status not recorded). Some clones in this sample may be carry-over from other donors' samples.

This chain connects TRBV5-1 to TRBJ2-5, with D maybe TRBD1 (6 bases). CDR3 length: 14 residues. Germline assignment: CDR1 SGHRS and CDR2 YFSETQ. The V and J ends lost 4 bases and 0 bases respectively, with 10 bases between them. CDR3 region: CASSDGTNQETQYF. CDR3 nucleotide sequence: TGCGCCAGCAGCGATGGGACAAACCAAGAGACCCAGTACTTC.

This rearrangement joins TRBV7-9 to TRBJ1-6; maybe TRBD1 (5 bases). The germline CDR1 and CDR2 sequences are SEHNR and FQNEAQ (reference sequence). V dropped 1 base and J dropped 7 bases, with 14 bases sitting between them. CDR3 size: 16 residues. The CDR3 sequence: CASSLGHPRGNSPLHF. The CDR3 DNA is TGTGCCAGCAGCTTAGGGCACCCGCGGGGGAATTCACCCCTCCACTTT.

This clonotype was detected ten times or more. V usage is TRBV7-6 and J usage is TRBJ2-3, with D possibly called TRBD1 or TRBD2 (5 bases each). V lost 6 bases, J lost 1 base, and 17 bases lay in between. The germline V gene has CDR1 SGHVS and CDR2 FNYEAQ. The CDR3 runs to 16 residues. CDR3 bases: TGTGCCAGCAGTCCGGCGAGGGGCGAGGGCACAGATACGCAGTATTTT. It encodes CASSPARGEGTDTQYF. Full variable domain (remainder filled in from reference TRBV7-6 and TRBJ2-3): GAGVSQSPRYKVTKRGQDVALRCDPISGHVSLYWYRQALGQGPEFLTYFNYEAQQDKSGLPNDRFSAERPEGSISTLTIQRTEQRDSAMYRCASSPARGEGTDTQYFGPGTRLTVL.

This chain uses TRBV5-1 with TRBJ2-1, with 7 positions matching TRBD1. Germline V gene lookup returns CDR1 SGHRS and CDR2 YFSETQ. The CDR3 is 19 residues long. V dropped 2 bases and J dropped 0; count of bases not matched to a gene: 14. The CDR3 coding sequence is TGCGCCAGCAGCTTAAGGCAGGGGGTTTTACCCTCCTCCTACAATGAGCAGTTCTTC. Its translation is CASSLRQGVLPSSYNEQFF. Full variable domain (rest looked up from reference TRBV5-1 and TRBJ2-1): KAGVTQTPRYLIKTRGQQVTLSCSPISGHRSVSWYQQTPGQGLQFLFEYFSETQRNKGNFPGRFSGRQFSNSRSEMNVSTLELGDSALYLCASSLRQGVLPSSYNEQFFGPGTRLTVL.

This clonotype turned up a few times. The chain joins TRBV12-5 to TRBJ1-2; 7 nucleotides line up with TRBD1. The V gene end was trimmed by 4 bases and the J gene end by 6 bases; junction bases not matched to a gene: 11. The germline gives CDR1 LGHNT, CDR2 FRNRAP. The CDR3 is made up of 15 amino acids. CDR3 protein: CASGWTADRIDGYTF. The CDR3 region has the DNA TGTGCTAGTGGTTGGACCGCGGACAGGATCGATGGCTACACCTTC.

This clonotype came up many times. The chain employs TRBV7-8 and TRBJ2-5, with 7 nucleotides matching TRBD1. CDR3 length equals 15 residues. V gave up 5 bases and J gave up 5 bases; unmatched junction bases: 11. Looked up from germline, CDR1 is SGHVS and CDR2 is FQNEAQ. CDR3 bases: TGTGCCAGCAGCCCCCGGGACAGTTATGGGGAGACCCAGTACTTC. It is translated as CASSPRDSYGETQYF.

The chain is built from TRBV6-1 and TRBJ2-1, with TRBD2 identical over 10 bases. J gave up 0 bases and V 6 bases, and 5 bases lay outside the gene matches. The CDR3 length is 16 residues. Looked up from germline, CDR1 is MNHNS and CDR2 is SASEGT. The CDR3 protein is CASRTGLASSYNEQFF. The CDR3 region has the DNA TGTGCCAGCAGGACGGGACTAGCGAGCTCCTACAATGAGCAGTTCTTC.

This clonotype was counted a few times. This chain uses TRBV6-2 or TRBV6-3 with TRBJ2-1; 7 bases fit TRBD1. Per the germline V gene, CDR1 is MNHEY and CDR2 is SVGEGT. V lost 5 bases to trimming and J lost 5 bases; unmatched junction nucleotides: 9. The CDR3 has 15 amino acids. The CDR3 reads CASSTLPTGNNEQFF. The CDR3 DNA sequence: TGTGCCAGCAGTACTCTCCCGACAGGGAACAATGAGCAGTTCTTC.

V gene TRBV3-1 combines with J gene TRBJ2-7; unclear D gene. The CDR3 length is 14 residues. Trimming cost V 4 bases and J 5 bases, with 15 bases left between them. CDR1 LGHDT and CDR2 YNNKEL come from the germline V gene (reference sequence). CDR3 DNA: TGTGCCAGCAGCCCAAACGAGTTACACCACGAGCAGTACTTC. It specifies CASSPNELHHEQYF.

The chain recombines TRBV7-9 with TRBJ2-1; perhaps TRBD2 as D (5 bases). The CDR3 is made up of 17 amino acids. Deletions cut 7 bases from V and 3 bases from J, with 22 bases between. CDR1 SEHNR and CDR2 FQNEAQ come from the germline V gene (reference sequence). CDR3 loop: CASTSLAGPEGYNEQFF. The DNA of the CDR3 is TGTGCCAGCACCTCCCTGGCAGGCCCCGAGGGCTACAATGAGCAGTTCTTC.

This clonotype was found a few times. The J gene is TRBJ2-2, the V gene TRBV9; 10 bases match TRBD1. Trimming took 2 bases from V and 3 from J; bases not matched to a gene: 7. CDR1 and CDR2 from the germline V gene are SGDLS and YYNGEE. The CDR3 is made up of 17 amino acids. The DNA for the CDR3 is TGTGCCAGCAGCGTTCCGACAGGGGGCATAGACACCGGGGAGCTGTTTTTT. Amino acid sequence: CASSVPTGGIDTGELFF.

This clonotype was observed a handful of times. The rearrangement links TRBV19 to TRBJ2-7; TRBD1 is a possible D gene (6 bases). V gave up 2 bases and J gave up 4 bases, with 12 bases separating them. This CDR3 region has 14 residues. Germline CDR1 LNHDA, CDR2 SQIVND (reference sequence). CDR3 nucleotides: TGTGCCAGTAGTATAACGGCAGGGGAATACGAGCAGTACTTC. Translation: CASSITAGEYEQYF.

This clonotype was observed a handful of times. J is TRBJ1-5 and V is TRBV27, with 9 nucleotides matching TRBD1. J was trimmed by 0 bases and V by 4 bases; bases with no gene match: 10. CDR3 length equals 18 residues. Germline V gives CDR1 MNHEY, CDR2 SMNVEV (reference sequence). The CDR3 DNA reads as TGTGCCAGCAGTTCGCTAACTACAGGGGGCTATAGCAATCAGCCCCAGCATTTT. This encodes CASSSLTTGGYSNQPQHF.

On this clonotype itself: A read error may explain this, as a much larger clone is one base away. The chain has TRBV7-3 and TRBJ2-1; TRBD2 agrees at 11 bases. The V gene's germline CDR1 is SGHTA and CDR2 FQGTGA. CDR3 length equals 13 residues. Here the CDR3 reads CASSTSGGNVQFF. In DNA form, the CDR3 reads TGTGCCAGCAGTACTAGCGGGGGAAATGTGCAGTTCTTC.

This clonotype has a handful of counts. The CDR3 DNA follows: TGTGCCAGCACCCCACAGGGGCTGCCAGATACGCAGTATTTT. Amino acids: CASTPQGLPDTQYF. The chain uses TRBV7-9 and TRBJ2-3; 7 positions match TRBD1. CDR1 is SEHNR and CDR2 is FQNEAQ in the germline V gene (reference sequence). The CDR3 has 14 amino acids. The V and J ends lost 7 bases and 4 bases, in that order; junction bases with no gene match: 8.

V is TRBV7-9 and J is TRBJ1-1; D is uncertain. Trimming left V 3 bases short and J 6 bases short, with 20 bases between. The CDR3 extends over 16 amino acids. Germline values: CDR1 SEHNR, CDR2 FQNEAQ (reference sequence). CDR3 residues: CASSFPPGSDVSEAFF. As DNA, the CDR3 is TGTGCCAGCAGCTTCCCACCGGGCAGCGACGTATCTGAAGCTTTCTTT.

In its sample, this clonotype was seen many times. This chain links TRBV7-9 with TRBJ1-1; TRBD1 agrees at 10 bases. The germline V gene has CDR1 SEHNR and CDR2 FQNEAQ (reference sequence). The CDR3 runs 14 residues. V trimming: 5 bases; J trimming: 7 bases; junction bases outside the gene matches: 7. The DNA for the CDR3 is TGTGCCAGCAGCCCCCGGGACAGGGGTTATGAAGCTTTCTTT. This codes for CASSPRDRGYEAFF.

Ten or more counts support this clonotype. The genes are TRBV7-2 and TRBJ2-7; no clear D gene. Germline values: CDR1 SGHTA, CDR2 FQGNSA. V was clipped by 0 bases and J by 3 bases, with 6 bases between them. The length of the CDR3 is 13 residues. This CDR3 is CASSLAHNYEQYV. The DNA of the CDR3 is TGTGCCAGCAGCTTAGCACACAACTACGAGCAGTACGTC.

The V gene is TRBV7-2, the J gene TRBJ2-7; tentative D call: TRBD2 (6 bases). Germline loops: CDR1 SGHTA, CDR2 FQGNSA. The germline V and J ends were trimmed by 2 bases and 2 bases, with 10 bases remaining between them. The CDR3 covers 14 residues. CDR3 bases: TGTGCCAGCAGCTTATCGTGGGGGGCCTACGAGCAGTACTTC. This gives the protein CASSLSWGAYEQYF. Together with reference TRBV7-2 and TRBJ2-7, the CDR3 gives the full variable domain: GAGVSQSPSNKVTEKGKDVELRCDPISGHTALYWYRQSLGQGLEFLIYFQGNSAPDKSGLPSDRFSAERTGGSVSTLTIQRTQQEDSAVYLCASSLSWGAYEQYFGPGTRLTVT.

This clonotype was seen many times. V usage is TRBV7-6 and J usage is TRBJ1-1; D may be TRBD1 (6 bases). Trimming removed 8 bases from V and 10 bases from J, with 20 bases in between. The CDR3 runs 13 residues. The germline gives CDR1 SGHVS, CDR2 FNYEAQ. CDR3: CASSKGQEAGAFF. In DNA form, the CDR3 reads TGTGCCAGCTCCAAGGGACAAGAGGCAGGAGCTTTCTTT.

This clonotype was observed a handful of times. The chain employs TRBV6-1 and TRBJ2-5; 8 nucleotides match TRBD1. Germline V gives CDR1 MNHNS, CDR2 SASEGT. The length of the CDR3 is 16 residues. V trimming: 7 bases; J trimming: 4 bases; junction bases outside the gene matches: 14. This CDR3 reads CASNLNSRTGLETQYF. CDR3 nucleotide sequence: TGTGCCAGCAACCTCAATTCCAGGACAGGGTTAGAGACCCAGTACTTC.

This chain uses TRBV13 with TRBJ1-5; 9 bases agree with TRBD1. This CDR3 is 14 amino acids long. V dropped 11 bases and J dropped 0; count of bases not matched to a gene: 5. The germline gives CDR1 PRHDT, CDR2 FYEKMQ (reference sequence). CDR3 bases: TGTGCCTCAGGGACAGGGAATAGCAATCAGCCCCAGCATTTT. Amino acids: CASGTGNSNQPQHF. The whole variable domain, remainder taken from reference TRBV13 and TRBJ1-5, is AAGVIQSPRHLIKEKRETATLKCYPIPRHDTVYWYQQGPGQDPQFLISFYEKMQSDKGSIPDRFSAQQFSDYHSELNMSSLELGDSALYFCASGTGNSNQPQHFGDGTRLSIL.

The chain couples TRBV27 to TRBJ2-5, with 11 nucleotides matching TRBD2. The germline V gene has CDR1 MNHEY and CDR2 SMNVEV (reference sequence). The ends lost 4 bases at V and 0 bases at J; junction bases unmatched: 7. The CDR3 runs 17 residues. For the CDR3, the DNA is TGTGCCAGCAGTTCTACGACTAGCGGGGTGTACCAAGAGACCCAGTACTTC. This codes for CASSSTTSGVYQETQYF.

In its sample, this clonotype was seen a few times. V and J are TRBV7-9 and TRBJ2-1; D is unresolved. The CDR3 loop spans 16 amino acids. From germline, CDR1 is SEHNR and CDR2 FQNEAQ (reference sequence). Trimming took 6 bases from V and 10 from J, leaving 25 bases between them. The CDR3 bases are TGTGCCAGCAGACTTATCCTAGTTAAGTCTTCGGACGAGCAGTTCTTC. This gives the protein CASRLILVKSSDEQFF.

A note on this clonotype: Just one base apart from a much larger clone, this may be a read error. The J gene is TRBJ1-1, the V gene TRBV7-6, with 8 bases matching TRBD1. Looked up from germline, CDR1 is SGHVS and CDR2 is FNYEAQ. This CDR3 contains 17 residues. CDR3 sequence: CVSSLRSRGQERTEAFF. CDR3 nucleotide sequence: TGTGTCAGCAGCTTAAGGAGCAGGGGGCAGGAAAGGACTGAAGCTTTCTTT.

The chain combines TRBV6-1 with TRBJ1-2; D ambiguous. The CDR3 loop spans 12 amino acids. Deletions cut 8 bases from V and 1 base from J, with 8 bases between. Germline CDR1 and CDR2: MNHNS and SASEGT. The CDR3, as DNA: TGTGCCAGCGAGGACGTTAACTATGGCTACACCTTC. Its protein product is CASEDVNYGYTF.

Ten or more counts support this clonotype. The CDR3 bases are TGTGCCAGCAGTTACAGCAGGGGGGGAGAGACCCAGTACTTC. Translation gives CASSYSRGGETQYF. The V gene is TRBV6-6, the J gene TRBJ2-5; the D call may be TRBD1 or TRBD2 (7 bases each). Germline V gene sequence: CDR1 MNHNY, CDR2 SVGAGI (reference sequence). The CDR3 sequence is 14 residues long. Trimming removed 2 bases from V and 4 bases from J, with 11 bases in between.

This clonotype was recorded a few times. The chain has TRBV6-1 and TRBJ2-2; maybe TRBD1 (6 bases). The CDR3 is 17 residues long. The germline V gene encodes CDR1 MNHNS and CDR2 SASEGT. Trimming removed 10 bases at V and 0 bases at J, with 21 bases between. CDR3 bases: TGTGCCACCCTAGACAGGACCCGAACGCCGAACACCGGGGAGCTGTTTTTT. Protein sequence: CATLDRTRTPNTGELFF.

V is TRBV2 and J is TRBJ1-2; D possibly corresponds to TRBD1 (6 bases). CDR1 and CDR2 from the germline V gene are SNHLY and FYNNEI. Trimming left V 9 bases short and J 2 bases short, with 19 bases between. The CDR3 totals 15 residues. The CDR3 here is CARRGAREANYGYTF. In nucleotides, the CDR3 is TGTGCCAGACGGGGGGCGAGAGAGGCCAACTATGGCTACACCTTC.

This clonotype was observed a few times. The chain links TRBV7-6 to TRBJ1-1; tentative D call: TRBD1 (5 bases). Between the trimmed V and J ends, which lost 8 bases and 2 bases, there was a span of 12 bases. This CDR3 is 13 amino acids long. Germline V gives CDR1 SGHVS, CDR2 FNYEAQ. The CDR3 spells CASGRGFNTEAFF. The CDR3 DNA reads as TGTGCCAGCGGGAGGGGTTTTAACACTGAAGCTTTCTTT.

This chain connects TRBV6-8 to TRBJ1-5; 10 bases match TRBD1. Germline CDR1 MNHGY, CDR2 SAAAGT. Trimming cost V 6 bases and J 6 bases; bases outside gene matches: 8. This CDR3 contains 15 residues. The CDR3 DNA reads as TGTGCCAGCAGCTTGACAGGGGGCGCGGGTCAGCCCCAGCATTTT. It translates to CASSLTGGAGQPQHF.

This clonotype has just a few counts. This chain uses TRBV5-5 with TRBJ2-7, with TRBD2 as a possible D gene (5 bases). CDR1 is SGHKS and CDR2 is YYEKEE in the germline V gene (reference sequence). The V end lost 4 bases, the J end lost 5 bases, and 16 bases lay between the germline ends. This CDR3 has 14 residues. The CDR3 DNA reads TGTGCCAGCAGCCCCGGTGAGGGTGCCGACGAGCAGTACGTC. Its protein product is CASSPGEGADEQYV.